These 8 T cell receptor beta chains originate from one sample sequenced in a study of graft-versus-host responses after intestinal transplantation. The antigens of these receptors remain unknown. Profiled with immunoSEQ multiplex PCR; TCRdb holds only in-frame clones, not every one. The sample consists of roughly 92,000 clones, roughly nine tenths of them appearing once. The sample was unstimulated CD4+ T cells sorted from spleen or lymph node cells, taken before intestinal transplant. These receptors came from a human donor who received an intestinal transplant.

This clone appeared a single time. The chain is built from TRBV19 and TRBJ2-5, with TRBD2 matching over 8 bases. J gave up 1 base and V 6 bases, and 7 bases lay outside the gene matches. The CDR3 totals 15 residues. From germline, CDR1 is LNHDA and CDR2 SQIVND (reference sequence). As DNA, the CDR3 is TGTGCCAGTAGGGTGGGACTAGGCCGCCAAGAGACCCAGTACTTC. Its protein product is CASRVGLGRQETQYF.

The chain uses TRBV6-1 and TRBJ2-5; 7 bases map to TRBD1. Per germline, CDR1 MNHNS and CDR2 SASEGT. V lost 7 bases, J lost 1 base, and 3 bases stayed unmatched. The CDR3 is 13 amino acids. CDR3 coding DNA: TGTGCCAGCAACGACAGGGTCCAAGAGACCCAGTACTTC. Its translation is CASNDRVQETQYF.

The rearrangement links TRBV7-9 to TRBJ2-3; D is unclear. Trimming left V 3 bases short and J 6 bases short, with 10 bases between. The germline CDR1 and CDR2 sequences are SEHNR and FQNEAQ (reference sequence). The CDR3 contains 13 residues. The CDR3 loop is CASSFPIADTQYF. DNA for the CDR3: TGTGCCAGCAGCTTCCCCATCGCGGATACGCAGTATTTT.

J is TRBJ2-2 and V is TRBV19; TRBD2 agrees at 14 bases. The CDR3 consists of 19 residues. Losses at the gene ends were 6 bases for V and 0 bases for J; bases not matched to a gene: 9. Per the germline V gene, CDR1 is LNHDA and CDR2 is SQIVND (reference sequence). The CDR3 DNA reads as TGTGCCAGTAGAGGTCGGACTAGCGGGGGGCGAACGAACACCGGGGAGCTGTTTTTT. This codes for CASRGRTSGGRTNTGELFF.

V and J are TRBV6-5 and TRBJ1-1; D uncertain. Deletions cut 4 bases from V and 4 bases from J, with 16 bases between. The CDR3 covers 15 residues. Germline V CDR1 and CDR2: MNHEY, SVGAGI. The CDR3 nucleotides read TGTGCCAGCAGTTTTGCGATAGATGGGAGCACTGAAGCTTTCTTT. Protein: CASSFAIDGSTEAFF.

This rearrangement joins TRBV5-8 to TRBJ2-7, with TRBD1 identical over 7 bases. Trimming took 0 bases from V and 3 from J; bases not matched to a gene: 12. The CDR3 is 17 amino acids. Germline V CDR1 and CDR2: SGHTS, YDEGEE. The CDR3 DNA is TGTGCCAGCAGCTTGGCCTCTATGACAGGGCTTAACTACGAGCAGTACTTC. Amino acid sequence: CASSLASMTGLNYEQYF.

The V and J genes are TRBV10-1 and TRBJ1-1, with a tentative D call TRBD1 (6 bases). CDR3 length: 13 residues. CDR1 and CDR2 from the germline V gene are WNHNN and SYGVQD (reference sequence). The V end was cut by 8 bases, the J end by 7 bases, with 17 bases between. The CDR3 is CASGKDRGGEAFF. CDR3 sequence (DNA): TGCGCCAGCGGGAAAGACAGAGGGGGTGAAGCTTTCTTT.

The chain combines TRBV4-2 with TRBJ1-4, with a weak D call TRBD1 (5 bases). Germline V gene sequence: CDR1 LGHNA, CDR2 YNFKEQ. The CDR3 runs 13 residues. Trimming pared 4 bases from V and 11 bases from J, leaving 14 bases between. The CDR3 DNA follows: TGTGCCAGCAGCCTCAACTCGGAGGGGAAACTGTTTTTT. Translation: CASSLNSEGKLFF.